The clone carrying this T cell receptor beta chain was counted many times. As yet, its antigen is unknown. The genomic DNA TCR beta CDR3 region underwent two rounds of multiplex PCR. TRBV and TRBJ genes each had their own specific primers in first-round PCR. TCRdb reanalysed the multiplex PCR reads using MiXCR and keeps one entry per CDR3 protein. The repertoire holds about 23,000 distinct CDR3 sequences, less than 50% seen once, with 33% in the top ten. This sample was taken from a study of prognosis after radiotherapy for stage I lung cancer. Whole-study context: Several patients had squamous cell carcinoma and around eleven had adenocarcinoma. General study findings and limits: When patients developed distant metastases, their Shannon entropy after stereotactic body radiation therapy was lower.

Deletions cut 3 bases from V and 3 bases from J, with 12 bases between. Germline values: CDR1 KGHSH, CDR2 LQKENI. The CDR3 is made up of 15 amino acids. This chain joins TRBV18 and TRBJ2-1, with D maybe TRBD1 (5 bases). The sequencing used PBMCs, collected before or after stereotactic body radiation therapy (not recorded which). The receptor's source is a donor over 45 with non-small cell lung cancer. CDR3 protein: CASSPAGRGYNEQFF. In nucleotides, the CDR3 is TGTGCCAGCTCACCGGCAGGGCGAGGCTACAATGAGCAGTTCTTC.